This T cell receptor beta chain was observed in a study of technical replicates of blood from several donors. Repertoires were generated with immunoSEQ multiplex PCR, while TCRdb's copy carries only in-frame clones and drops some. The table records about 100,000 clones, about 94% of them present only once. The germline gives CDR1 SEHNR, CDR2 FQNEAQ (reference sequence). Trimming removed 3 bases from V and 2 bases from J; junction bases left unmatched: 1. CDR3 length: 13 amino acids. Specimen: T cells isolated from PBMCs. The rearrangement uses TRBV7-9 and TRBJ2-7, with 7 bases fitting TRBD1. The origin of this receptor is a human donor in good health. Here the CDR3 DNA reads TGTGCCAGCAGCTTCGGACAGGCCTACGAGCAGTACTTC. The encoded protein is CASSFGQAYEQYF. Full variable domain (remainder filled in from reference TRBV7-9 and TRBJ2-7): DTGVSQNPRHKITKRGQNVTFRCDPISEHNRLYWYRQTLGQGPEFLTYFQNEAQLEKSRLLSDRFSAERPKGSFSTLEIQRTEQGDSAMYLCASSFGQAYEQYFGPGTRLTVT.